This passage covers 24 T cell receptor beta chains from one sample sequenced in a study of blood T cell repertoires in COVID-19. Method: immunoSEQ multiplex PCR; TCRdb's copy keeps in-frame clones and lacks some. The sample includes 55,000 to 90,000 clones, about 88% seen only once; the top ten take around 4.2%. The material sequenced was peripheral blood. These receptors all come from a man in his 70s with active COVID-19.

CDR3 DNA: TGTGCCAGCAGCCTCACGGAGAGGACTGAAGCTTTCTTT. This translates into CASSLTERTEAFF. The rearrangement links TRBV7-3 to TRBJ1-1, with D unresolved. Trimming pared 5 bases from V and 5 bases from J, leaving 12 bases between. CDR1 and CDR2 from the germline V gene are SGHTA and FQGTGA. The CDR3 runs to 13 residues.

The CDR3 bases are TGTGCCAGTAGTTCCCTTCCCAGCGGGATGTTTTTT. It codes for CASSSLPSGMFF. The chain recombines TRBV19 with TRBJ2-2; TRBD2 matches at 7 bases. The CDR3 spans 12 residues. The ends lost 5 bases at V and 15 bases at J; junction bases unmatched: 9. CDR1 and CDR2 from the germline V gene are LNHDA and SQIVND (reference sequence).

This clone has only a few counts. The chain links TRBV6-2 or TRBV6-3 to TRBJ1-3, with D possibly TRBD1 on 5 matching bases. Trimming stripped 2 bases from V and 0 bases from J, with 11 bases between. CDR3 length equals 16 residues. In germline, CDR1 is MNHEY, CDR2 SVGEGT. CDR3 in DNA: TGTGCCAGCAGTTACGCGGCAGGGCGCTCTGGAAACACCATATATTTT. Residues: CASSYAAGRSGNTIYF.

The chain couples TRBV19 to TRBJ2-5; perhaps TRBD1 as D (6 bases). Trimming shortened V by 5 bases and J by 1 base, and 8 bases separated the two germline ends. Germline-derived CDR1 and CDR2 are LNHDA and SQIVND (reference sequence). The CDR3 extends over 13 amino acids. The CDR3 region has the DNA TGTGCCAGTAGTGGGGGCTTCCAAGAGACCCAGTACTTC. Amino acid sequence: CASSGGFQETQYF.

The sample holds one count of this clone. The chain couples TRBV7-9 to TRBJ1-2; possible D gene TRBD1, 5 bases. The V gene's germline CDR1 is SEHNR and CDR2 FQNEAQ (reference sequence). The V end lost 3 bases, the J end lost 2 bases, and 10 bases lay between the germline ends. This CDR3 spans 14 amino acids. The CDR3 DNA follows: TGTGCCAGCAGCTTGACAGCATCCAACTATGGCTACACCTTC. Translation: CASSLTASNYGYTF.

Here the CDR3 DNA reads TGCGCCAGCAGCGGACGGGAGGACCACACCGGGGAGCTGTTTTTT. This translates into CASSGREDHTGELFF. The chain recombines TRBV5-1 with TRBJ2-2; 7 bases are shared with TRBD2. Germline assignment: CDR1 SGHRS and CDR2 YFSETQ. V lost 4 bases to trimming and J lost 3 bases; unmatched junction nucleotides: 6. The length of the CDR3 is 15 residues.

Regarding this clone: At one end, the junction sequence differs from germline, possibly due to a read error. The V call is TRBV2, the J call TRBJ2-1; D is undetermined. Germline-derived CDR1 and CDR2 are SNHLY and FYNNEI. The CDR3 sequence is 12 residues long. CDR3 protein: CASSESYDEQFF. The CDR3 region has the DNA TGTGCCAGCAGTGAGAGCTACGATGAGCAGTTCTTC.

The chain's CDR3 is CASTPGGLAGGYTF. CDR3 coding DNA: TGTGCCAGCACCCCGGGGGGCCTAGCGGGTGGCTACACCTTC. This chain links TRBV28 with TRBJ1-2, with a weak D call TRBD1 (6 bases). Germline lookup yields CDR1 MDHEN and CDR2 SYDVKM. The V gene lost 7 bases and the J gene lost 7 bases, with 19 bases spanning the gap. This CDR3 is built from 14 residues.

J is TRBJ2-7 and V is TRBV29-1; D may be TRBD2 (5 bases). The CDR3 has 12 residues. Trimming took 7 bases from V and 1 from J, leaving 11 bases between them. Germline loops: CDR1 SQVTM, CDR2 ANQGSEA. This chain's CDR3 is CSARGPSYEQYF. The CDR3 bases are TGCAGCGCCCGGGGTCCATCCTACGAGCAGTACTTC.

V usage is TRBV19 and J usage is TRBJ1-2, with D possibly TRBD1 on 6 matching bases. The CDR3 has 13 residues. Trimming removed 1 base from V and 8 bases from J, with 11 bases in between. Germline V gene lookup returns CDR1 LNHDA and CDR2 SQIVND (reference sequence). CDR3 in DNA: TGTGCCAGTAGTATAGGGCAGCAGGGGGGCTACACCTTC. Translated: CASSIGQQGGYTF.

The gene calls are TRBV10-3 and TRBJ2-5; 13 nucleotides agree with TRBD2. The CDR3 is 17 residues long. CDR1 and CDR2 (germline): ENHRY, SYGVKD. The J segment lost 5 bases and the V segment lost 4 bases, leaving 10 bases of the junction unmatched. The CDR3 here is CAISAATSGRAQETQYF. CDR3 DNA: TGTGCCATCAGTGCCGCTACTAGCGGGAGGGCCCAGGAGACCCAGTACTTC.

The chain has TRBV6-2 or TRBV6-3 and TRBJ2-5; 11 bases fit TRBD2. Looked up from germline, CDR1 is MNHEY and CDR2 is SVGEGT. V dropped 5 bases and J dropped 7; count of bases not matched to a gene: 9. This CDR3 has 15 amino acids. The CDR3 here is CASSPETSGIGTQYF. CDR3 sequence (DNA): TGTGCCAGCAGTCCCGAGACTAGCGGGATTGGGACCCAGTACTTC.

The chain employs TRBV27 and TRBJ1-6; 7 bases match TRBD1. CDR1 and CDR2 from the germline V gene are MNHEY and SMNVEV (reference sequence). J lost 8 bases, V lost 6 bases, and 22 bases had no gene match. The CDR3 totals 19 residues. CDR3 protein: CASSPRGPSQGSGYSPLHF. As DNA, the CDR3 is TGTGCCAGCAGCCCCCGAGGGCCCTCACAGGGGAGTGGATATTCACCCCTCCACTTT.

The rearrangement joins TRBV5-1 to TRBJ2-7; 9 bases match TRBD1. Germline V gene sequence: CDR1 SGHRS, CDR2 YFSETQ. V gave up 4 bases and J gave up 5 bases; unmatched junction bases: 7. This CDR3 is 14 amino acids long. For the CDR3, the DNA is TGCGCCAGCAGCCCCCGACAGGGGGGTCACGAGCAGTACTTC. Amino acid sequence: CASSPRQGGHEQYF.

The chain couples TRBV2 to TRBJ2-5; TRBD1 might be the D (5 bases). V shed 7 bases and J shed 5 bases, with 17 bases lying between them. Germline CDR1 is SNHLY and CDR2 is FYNNEI. The CDR3 runs 14 residues. CDR3: CASTLTAIAETQYF. CDR3 in DNA: TGTGCCAGCACCCTGACAGCGATTGCGGAGACCCAGTACTTC.

V is TRBV5-1 and J is TRBJ2-5, with TRBD1 identical over 7 bases. From germline, CDR1 is SGHRS and CDR2 YFSETQ. Trimming at V came to 0 bases and at J to 9 bases, leaving 11 bases not matched to a gene. This CDR3 has 15 residues. As DNA, the CDR3 is TGCGCCAGCAGCTTGGTGTGGGACAGTGGTGGGCCCCAGTACTTC. It codes for CASSLVWDSGGPQYF.

The chain combines TRBV10-3 with TRBJ1-4; D possibly corresponds to TRBD1 (6 bases). CDR3 length: 13 residues. In germline, CDR1 is ENHRY, CDR2 SYGVKD. The V end lost 6 bases, the J end lost 7 bases, and 12 bases lay between the germline ends. CDR3: CAIRQGIPEKLFF. In DNA, the CDR3 is TGTGCCATCAGGCAGGGGATTCCTGAAAAACTGTTTTTT.

The chain carries TRBV11-1 and TRBJ2-5, with TRBD2 matching over 10 bases. This CDR3 has 16 amino acids. V was clipped by 5 bases and J by 5 bases; unmatched bases: 11. Germline V gene data show CDR1 as SGHAT and CDR2 as FQDESV (reference sequence). Written as DNA, the CDR3 is TGTGCCAGCAGCCAACCAGCGGGAGGGCCCGGGGAGACCCAGTACTTC. Translated, it gives CASSQPAGGPGETQYF.

The CDR3, as DNA: TGCGCCAGCAGCGCGGGGGACTTCGGGGAGCTGTTTTTT. Its translation is CASSAGDFGELFF. This chain connects TRBV5-1 to TRBJ2-2; 7 positions agree with TRBD2. CDR1 and CDR2 (germline): SGHRS, YFSETQ. The V gene end was trimmed by 4 bases and the J gene end by 7 bases; junction bases not matched to a gene: 4. This CDR3 is built from 13 residues.

The CDR3 region has the DNA TGCGCCAGCGGGCCCTCCTACGAGCAGTACTTC. This sequence encodes CASGPSYEQYF. The chain is built from TRBV10-2 and TRBJ2-7; D is ambiguous. The CDR3 spans 11 residues. The germline gives CDR1 WSHSY, CDR2 SAAADI. Deletions cut 8 bases from V and 0 bases from J, with 5 bases between.

This clone appeared once. The chain links TRBV11-2 to TRBJ2-2; 11 bases align to TRBD2. The CDR3 consists of 17 residues. Germline V gene lookup returns CDR1 SGHAT and CDR2 FQNNGV. After removal of 5 bases from V and 4 bases from J, the junction contained 9 bases not matched to a gene. CDR3 nucleotides: TGTGCCAGCAGCCCCCGGCTAGCGGGAGGCGCCACCGGGGAGCTGTTTTTT. Amino acids: CASSPRLAGGATGELFF. Variable domain in full (rest from reference TRBV11-2 and TRBJ2-2): EAGVAQSPRYKIIEKRQSVAFWCNPISGHATLYWYQQILGQGPKLLIQFQNNGVVDDSQLPKDRFSAERLKGVDSTLKIQPAKLEDSAVYLCASSPRLAGGATGELFFGEGSRLTVL.

The chain couples TRBV4-3 to TRBJ1-3; a possible D gene is TRBD1 (6 bases). V lost 1 base and J 3 bases, leaving 13 bases between the germline ends. Germline lookup yields CDR1 LGHNA and CDR2 YSLEER. The CDR3 totals 16 residues. CDR3 sequence reads: CASSQGGPGVGNTIYF. CDR3 in DNA: TGCGCCAGCAGCCAAGGGGGCCCAGGGGTTGGAAACACCATATATTTT.

The CDR3 DNA is TGTGCCAGTAGTATCTTACCGGGACAGGGGGCGAACGAAGCTTTCTTT. Protein sequence: CASSILPGQGANEAFF. This chain links TRBV19 with TRBJ1-1; 12 nucleotides line up with TRBD1. The CDR3 loop spans 16 amino acids. With 3 bases clipped from V and 8 bases from J, the junction kept 10 bases outside the gene matches. Germline V gives CDR1 LNHDA, CDR2 SQIVND (reference sequence).

The rearrangement links TRBV10-2 to TRBJ2-1; 11 bases map to TRBD2. Unmatched junction bases numbered 7, after V lost 0 bases and J lost 6 bases. Germline CDR1 reads WSHSY; CDR2 reads SAAADI. CDR3 length: 17 residues. CDR3 DNA: TGCGCCAGCAGTGAGTCGGTTAGCGGGAGGGCCATCAATGAGCAGTTCTTC. Its protein product is CASSESVSGRAINEQFF.